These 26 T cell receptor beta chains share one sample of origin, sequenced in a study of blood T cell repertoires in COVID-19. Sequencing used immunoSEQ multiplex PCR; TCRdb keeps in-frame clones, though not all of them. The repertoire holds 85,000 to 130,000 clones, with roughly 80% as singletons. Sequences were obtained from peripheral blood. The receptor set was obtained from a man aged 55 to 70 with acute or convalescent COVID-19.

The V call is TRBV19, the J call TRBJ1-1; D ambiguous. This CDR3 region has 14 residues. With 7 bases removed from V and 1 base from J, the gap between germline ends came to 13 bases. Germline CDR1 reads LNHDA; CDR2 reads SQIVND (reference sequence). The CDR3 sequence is CASNPLLGNTEAFF. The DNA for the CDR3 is TGTGCCAGTAATCCCCTACTCGGGAACACTGAAGCTTTCTTT.

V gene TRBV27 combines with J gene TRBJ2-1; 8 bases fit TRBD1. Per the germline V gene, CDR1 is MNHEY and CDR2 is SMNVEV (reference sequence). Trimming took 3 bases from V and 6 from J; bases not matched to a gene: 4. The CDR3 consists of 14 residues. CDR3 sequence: CASSFWTGSNEQFF. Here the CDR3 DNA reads TGTGCCAGCAGTTTCTGGACAGGGAGCAATGAGCAGTTCTTC.

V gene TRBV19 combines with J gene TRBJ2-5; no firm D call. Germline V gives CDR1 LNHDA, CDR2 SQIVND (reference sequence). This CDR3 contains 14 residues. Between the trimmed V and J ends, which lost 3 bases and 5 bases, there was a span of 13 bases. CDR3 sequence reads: CASSIQQAGETQYF. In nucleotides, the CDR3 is TGTGCCAGTAGTATCCAGCAGGCTGGGGAGACCCAGTACTTC.

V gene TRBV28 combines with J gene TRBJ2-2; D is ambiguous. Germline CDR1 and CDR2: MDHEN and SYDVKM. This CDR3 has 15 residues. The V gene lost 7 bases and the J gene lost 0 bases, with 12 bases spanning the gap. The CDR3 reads CASTSGGTNTGELFF. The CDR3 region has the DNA TGTGCCAGCACTAGTGGCGGTACGAACACCGGGGAGCTGTTTTTT.

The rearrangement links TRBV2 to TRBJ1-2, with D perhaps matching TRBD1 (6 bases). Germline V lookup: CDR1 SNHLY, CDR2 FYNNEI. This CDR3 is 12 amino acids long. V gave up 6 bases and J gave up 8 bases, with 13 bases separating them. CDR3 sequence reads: CASRTDSGGYTF. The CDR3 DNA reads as TGTGCCAGCAGGACGGACAGCGGAGGCTACACCTTC.

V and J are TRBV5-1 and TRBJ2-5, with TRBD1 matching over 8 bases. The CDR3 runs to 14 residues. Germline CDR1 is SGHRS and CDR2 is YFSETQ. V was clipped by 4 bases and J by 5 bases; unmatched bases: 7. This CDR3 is CASSVGQGLETQYF. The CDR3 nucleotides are TGCGCCAGCAGCGTTGGACAGGGCTTGGAGACCCAGTACTTC.

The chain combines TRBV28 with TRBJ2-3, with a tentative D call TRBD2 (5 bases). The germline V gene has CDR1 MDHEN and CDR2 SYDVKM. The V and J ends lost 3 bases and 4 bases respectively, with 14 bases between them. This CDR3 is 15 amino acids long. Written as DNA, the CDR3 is TGTGCCAGCAGTTTTTCCCGGGGAATTCCAGATACGCAGTATTTT. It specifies CASSFSRGIPDTQYF.

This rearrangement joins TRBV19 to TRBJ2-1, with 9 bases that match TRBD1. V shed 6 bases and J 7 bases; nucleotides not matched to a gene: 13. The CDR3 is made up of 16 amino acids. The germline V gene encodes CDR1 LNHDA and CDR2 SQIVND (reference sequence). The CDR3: CASSESTGGFGNEQFF. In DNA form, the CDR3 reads TGTGCCAGTAGCGAATCAACAGGGGGCTTCGGGAATGAGCAGTTCTTC. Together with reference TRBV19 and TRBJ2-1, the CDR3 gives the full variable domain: DGGITQSPKYLFRKEGQNVTLSCEQNLNHDAMYWYRQDPGQGLRLIYYSQIVNDFQKGDIAEGYSVSREKKESFPLTVTSAQKNPTAFYLCASSESTGGFGNEQFFGPGTRLTVL.

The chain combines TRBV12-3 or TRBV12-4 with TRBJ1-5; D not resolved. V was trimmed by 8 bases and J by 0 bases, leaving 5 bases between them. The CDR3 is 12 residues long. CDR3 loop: CASAYSNQPQHF. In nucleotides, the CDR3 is TGTGCCAGCGCCTATAGCAATCAGCCCCAGCATTTT.

The CDR3 sequence: CASSQDSGFGYTF. As DNA, the CDR3 is TGCGCCAGCAGCCAAGATTCAGGGTTTGGCTACACCTTC. This chain uses TRBV4-3 with TRBJ1-2; possibly TRBD1 for D (5 bases). V was pared by 0 bases and J by 7 bases, with 9 bases between. Per the germline V gene, CDR1 is LGHNA and CDR2 is YSLEER. This CDR3 spans 13 amino acids.

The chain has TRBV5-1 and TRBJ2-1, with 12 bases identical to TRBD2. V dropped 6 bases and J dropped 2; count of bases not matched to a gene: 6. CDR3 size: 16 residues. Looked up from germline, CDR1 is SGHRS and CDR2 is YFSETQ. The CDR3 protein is CASTTSGRTPYNEQFF. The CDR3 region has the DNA TGCGCCAGCACTACTAGCGGGAGGACCCCCTACAATGAGCAGTTCTTC.

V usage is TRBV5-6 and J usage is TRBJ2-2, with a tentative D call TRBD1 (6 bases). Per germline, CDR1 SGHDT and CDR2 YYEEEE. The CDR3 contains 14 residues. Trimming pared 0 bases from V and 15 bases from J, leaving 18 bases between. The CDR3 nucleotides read TGTGCCAGCAGCTTGGTTTGGGGGCGGGTGTCGGTGTTTTTT. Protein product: CASSLVWGRVSVFF.

The CDR3 here is CSAGTGTYNSPLHF. The CDR3, as DNA: TGCAGCGCTGGGACAGGGACTTATAATTCACCCCTCCACTTT. The chain recombines TRBV29-1 with TRBJ1-6, with TRBD1 matching 9 bases. Germline loops: CDR1 SQVTM, CDR2 ANQGSEA. V was clipped by 7 bases and J by 4 bases; unmatched bases: 5. The length of the CDR3 is 14 residues.

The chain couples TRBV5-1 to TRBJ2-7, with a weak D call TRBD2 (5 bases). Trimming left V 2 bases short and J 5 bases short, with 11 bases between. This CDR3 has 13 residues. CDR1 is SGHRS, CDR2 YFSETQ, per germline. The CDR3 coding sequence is TGCGCCAGCAGCTTTCGGACTGGCGACGAGCAGTACTTC. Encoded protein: CASSFRTGDEQYF.

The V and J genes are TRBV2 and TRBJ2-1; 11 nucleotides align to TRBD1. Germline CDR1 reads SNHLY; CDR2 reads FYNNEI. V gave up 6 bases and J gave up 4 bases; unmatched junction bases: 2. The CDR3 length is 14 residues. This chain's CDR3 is CASRDRGLYNEQFF. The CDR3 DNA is TGTGCCAGCAGGGACAGGGGGCTATACAATGAGCAGTTCTTC.

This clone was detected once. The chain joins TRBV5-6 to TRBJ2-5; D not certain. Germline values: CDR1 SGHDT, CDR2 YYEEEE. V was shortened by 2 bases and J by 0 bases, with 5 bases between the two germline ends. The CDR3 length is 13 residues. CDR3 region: CASSFADQETQYF. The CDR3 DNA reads TGTGCCAGCAGCTTCGCGGACCAAGAGACCCAGTACTTC.

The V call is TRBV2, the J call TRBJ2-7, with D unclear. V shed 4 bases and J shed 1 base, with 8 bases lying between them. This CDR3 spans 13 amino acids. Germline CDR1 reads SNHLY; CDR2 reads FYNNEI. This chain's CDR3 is CASSGGGSYEQYF. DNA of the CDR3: TGTGCCAGCAGTGGAGGTGGGTCCTACGAGCAGTACTTC.

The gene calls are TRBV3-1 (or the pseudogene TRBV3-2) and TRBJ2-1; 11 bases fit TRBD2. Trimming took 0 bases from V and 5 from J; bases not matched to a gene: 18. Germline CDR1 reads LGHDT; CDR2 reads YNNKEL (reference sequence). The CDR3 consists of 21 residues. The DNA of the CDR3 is TGTGCCAGCAGCCAAGATTCTCCGCGGATGTTTACTAGCGGGAGACACAATGAGCAGTTCTTC. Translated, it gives CASSQDSPRMFTSGRHNEQFF.

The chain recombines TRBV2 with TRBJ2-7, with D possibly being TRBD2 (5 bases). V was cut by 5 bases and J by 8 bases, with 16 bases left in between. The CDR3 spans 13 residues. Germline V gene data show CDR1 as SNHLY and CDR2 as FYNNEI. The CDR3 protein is CASSPRTLSQQYV. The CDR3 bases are TGTGCCAGCAGTCCACGGACTTTAAGCCAGCAGTACGTC.

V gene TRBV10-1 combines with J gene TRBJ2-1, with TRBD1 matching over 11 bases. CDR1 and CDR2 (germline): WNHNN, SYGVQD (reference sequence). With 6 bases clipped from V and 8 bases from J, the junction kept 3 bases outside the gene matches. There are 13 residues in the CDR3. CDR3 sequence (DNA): TGCGCCAGCAGAGCGGGACAGGGGGATGAGCAGTTCTTC. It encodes CASRAGQGDEQFF.

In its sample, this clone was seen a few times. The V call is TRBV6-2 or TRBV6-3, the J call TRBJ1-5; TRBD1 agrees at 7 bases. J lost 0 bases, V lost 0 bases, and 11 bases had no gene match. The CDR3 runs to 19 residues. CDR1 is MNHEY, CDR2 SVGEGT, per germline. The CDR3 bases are TGTGCCAGCAGTTACTCGGTGACAGGGCGGGTGTATAGCAATCAGCCCCAGCATTTT. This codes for CASSYSVTGRVYSNQPQHF.

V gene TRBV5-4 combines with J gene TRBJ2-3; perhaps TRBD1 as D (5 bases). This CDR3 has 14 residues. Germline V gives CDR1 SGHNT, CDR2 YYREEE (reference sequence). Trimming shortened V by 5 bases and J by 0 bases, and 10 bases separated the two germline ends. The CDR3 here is CASSGRVSTDTQYF. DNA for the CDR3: TGTGCCAGCAGTGGCAGGGTTAGCACAGATACGCAGTATTTT.

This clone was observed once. In DNA, the CDR3 is TGTGCCAGCAGCTTCCTCCCCGGGACAGGTCCCAAGGAGCAGTACGTC. As protein: CASSFLPGTGPKEQYV. V and J are TRBV5-8 and TRBJ2-7; 8 bases fit TRBD1. Trimming at V came to 2 bases and at J to 7 bases, leaving 14 bases not matched to a gene. CDR1 is SGHTS and CDR2 is YDEGEE in the germline V gene. This CDR3 comprises 16 residues.

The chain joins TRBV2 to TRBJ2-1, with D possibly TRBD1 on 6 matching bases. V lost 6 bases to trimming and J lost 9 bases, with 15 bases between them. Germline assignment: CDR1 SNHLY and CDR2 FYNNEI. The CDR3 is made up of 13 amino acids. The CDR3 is CASREQGGSEQFF. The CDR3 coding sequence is TGTGCCAGCAGGGAACAGGGCGGATCTGAGCAGTTCTTC.

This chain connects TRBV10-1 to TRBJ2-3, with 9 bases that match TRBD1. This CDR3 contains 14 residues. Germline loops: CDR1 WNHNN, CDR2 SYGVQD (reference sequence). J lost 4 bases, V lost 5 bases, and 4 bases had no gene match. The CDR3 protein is CASSKDRGSDTQYF. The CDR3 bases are TGCGCCAGCAGTAAGGACAGGGGATCAGATACGCAGTATTTT.

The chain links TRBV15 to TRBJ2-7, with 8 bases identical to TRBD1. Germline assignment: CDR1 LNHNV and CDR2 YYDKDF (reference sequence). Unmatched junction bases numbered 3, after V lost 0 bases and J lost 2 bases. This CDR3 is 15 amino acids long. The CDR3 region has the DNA TGTGCCACCAGCAGAGATCAGGGGGCGCCCTACGAGCAGTACGTC. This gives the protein CATSRDQGAPYEQYV.